The 11 T cell receptor beta chains presented below share a single source sample, sequenced in a study of blood T cells in healthy people across ages. A second PCR of roughly 7 to 11 cycles used a sample-barcoded 5' primer and a J-beta primer mix. MiXCR was run by TCRdb on the 5' RACE reads, yielding one entry per CDR3 protein. The sample yields fewer than 650,000 distinct CDR3 sequences, about 27% seen once. The sample was also linked to a second study, of T cells of mothers and their children.

The sample was blood. The origin of the receptors is a boy aged 2 to 10 in good health.

This clonotype was observed a handful of times. V and J are TRBV7-2 and TRBJ2-7, with TRBD1 matching 9 bases. The CDR3 has 17 amino acids. Germline loops: CDR1 SGHTA, CDR2 FQGNSA. Trimming removed 5 bases from V and 2 bases from J; junction bases left unmatched: 13. CDR3 sequence (DNA): TGTGCCAGCAGCCAGCAGGCTCCGGGACAGGGCGCCTACGAGCAGTACTTC. Translating it yields CASSQQAPGQGAYEQYF.

This clonotype was recorded a few times. The chain links TRBV9 to TRBJ2-2, with 10 positions matching TRBD2. Germline V gives CDR1 SGDLS, CDR2 YYNGEE. With 0 bases clipped from V and 6 bases from J, the junction kept 5 bases outside the gene matches. This CDR3 spans 16 amino acids. The CDR3 DNA follows: TGTGCCAGCAGCGTAGGGCTAGCGGGAGTCTCCGGGGAGCTGTTTTTT. Translating gives CASSVGLAGVSGELFF.

The V call is TRBV27, the J call TRBJ1-2, with 7 bases identical to TRBD1. Looked up from germline, CDR1 is MNHEY and CDR2 is SMNVEV (reference sequence). The CDR3 sequence is 14 residues long. After removal of 3 bases from V and 1 base from J, the junction contained 2 bases not matched to a gene. The CDR3 protein is CASSLTGSNYGYTF. The CDR3 region has the DNA TGTGCCAGCAGTTTGACAGGGAGTAACTATGGCTACACCTTC.

The V and J genes are TRBV11-2 and TRBJ2-1, with 9 bases fitting TRBD1. The V gene end was trimmed by 5 bases and the J gene end by 0 bases; junction bases not matched to a gene: 17. This CDR3 comprises 20 residues. Germline-derived CDR1 and CDR2 are SGHAT and FQNNGV. CDR3 in DNA: TGTGCCAGCAGCCCGCCCAGGACAGGGGTCCGTAGGTCCTCCTACAATGAGCAGTTCTTC. This gives the protein CASSPPRTGVRRSSYNEQFF. The whole variable domain, remainder taken from reference TRBV11-2 and TRBJ2-1, is EAGVAQSPRYKIIEKRQSVAFWCNPISGHATLYWYQQILGQGPKLLIQFQNNGVVDDSQLPKDRFSAERLKGVDSTLKIQPAKLEDSAVYLCASSPPRTGVRRSSYNEQFFGPGTRLTVL.

The chain carries TRBV20-1 and TRBJ1-3, with a weak D call TRBD1 (5 bases). This CDR3 comprises 13 residues. Germline V lookup: CDR1 DFQATT, CDR2 SNEGSKA (reference sequence). The V end lost 6 bases, the J end lost 2 bases, and 11 bases lay between the germline ends. Here the CDR3 reads CSAETATGNTIYF. CDR3 bases: TGCAGTGCCGAGACAGCTACTGGAAACACCATATATTTT.

The J gene is TRBJ2-2, the V gene TRBV24-1; 10 bases fit TRBD1. With 7 bases clipped from V and 4 bases from J, the junction kept 14 bases outside the gene matches. The CDR3 runs 18 residues. Germline loops: CDR1 KGHDR, CDR2 SFDVKD. CDR3 bases: TGTGCCACCAGGCACCCGACAGGGGGCGGACCTTCCACCGGGGAGCTGTTTTTT. The encoded protein is CATRHPTGGGPSTGELFF.

The rearrangement uses TRBV29-1 and TRBJ1-4; weak D call: TRBD1 (5 bases). V shed 4 bases and J shed 4 bases, with 7 bases lying between them. CDR1 is SQVTM, CDR2 ANQGSEA, per germline. This CDR3 is 12 amino acids long. The CDR3, as DNA: TGCAGCGTTGCAGGGTATAATGAAAAACTGTTTTTT. Its translation is CSVAGYNEKLFF.

The V call is TRBV29-1, the J call TRBJ2-5; 11 bases match TRBD2. Germline V gene sequence: CDR1 SQVTM, CDR2 ANQGSEA. After removal of 8 bases from V and 5 bases from J, the junction contained 10 bases not matched to a gene. This CDR3 contains 14 residues. The CDR3 is CSRRLSGGVETQYF. CDR3 in DNA: TGCAGCCGACGTCTTAGCGGGGGGGTTGAGACCCAGTACTTC.

The chain is built from TRBV29-1 and TRBJ1-2, with unresolved D. In germline, CDR1 is SQVTM, CDR2 ANQGSEA. The CDR3 runs 13 residues. Trimming stripped 4 bases from V and 4 bases from J, with 13 bases between. The CDR3 protein is CSVVQEFPYGYTF. CDR3 DNA sequence: TGCAGCGTTGTCCAAGAGTTCCCCTATGGCTACACCTTC.

This clonotype is termed medium-sized. The gene calls are TRBV5-1 and TRBJ1-1, with a tentative D call TRBD1 (6 bases). The CDR3 length is 14 residues. The germline V and J ends were trimmed by 3 bases and 1 base, with 10 bases remaining between them. Germline V gives CDR1 SGHRS, CDR2 YFSETQ. CDR3 sequence: CASSSAQGNTEAFF. The DNA of the CDR3 is TGCGCCAGCAGCTCGGCACAGGGGAACACTGAAGCTTTCTTT.

The table lists this clonotype with a few counts. The V call is TRBV10-2, the J call TRBJ2-1, with TRBD2 matching over 14 bases. CDR1 is WSHSY, CDR2 SAAADI, per germline. This CDR3 has 14 residues. V was clipped by 7 bases and J by 6 bases; unmatched bases: 2. For the CDR3, the DNA is TGCGCCAGCATTGGACTAGCGGGGGGCAATGAGCAGTTCTTC. Protein: CASIGLAGGNEQFF.